This T cell receptor beta chain was sequenced for a study of cytomegalovirus exposure and HLA in healthy donors. Study results and caveats: A highly shared variant cluster was judged a likely technical artifact. It was 150 to 200 TCR beta chains that were listed as cytomegalovirus-associated.

A note on this clone: The antigen remains undetermined. The same CDR3 also results from other DNA sequences found in this sample.

Primers included in the PCR were 60 Vbeta and 13 Jbeta primers. Assay: immunoSEQ multiplex PCR; the TCRdb copy retains only in-frame clones and omits some. The table includes about 110,000 clones, approximately 71% detected once. The sequenced sample consisted of PBMCs. This TCR derives from a woman between 70 and 85 years old in good health and CMV-seropositive.

CDR3 sequence (DNA): TGTGCCAGCAGCGCCTCGGGGGGCCCCTACAATGAGCAGTTCTTC. Its translation is CASSASGGPYNEQFF. The J gene is TRBJ2-1, the V gene TRBV6-5; D perhaps matches TRBD2 (7 bases). Germline V CDR1 and CDR2: MNHEY, SVGAGI. The V and J ends lost 6 bases and 2 bases respectively, with 14 bases between them. The CDR3 loop spans 15 amino acids.